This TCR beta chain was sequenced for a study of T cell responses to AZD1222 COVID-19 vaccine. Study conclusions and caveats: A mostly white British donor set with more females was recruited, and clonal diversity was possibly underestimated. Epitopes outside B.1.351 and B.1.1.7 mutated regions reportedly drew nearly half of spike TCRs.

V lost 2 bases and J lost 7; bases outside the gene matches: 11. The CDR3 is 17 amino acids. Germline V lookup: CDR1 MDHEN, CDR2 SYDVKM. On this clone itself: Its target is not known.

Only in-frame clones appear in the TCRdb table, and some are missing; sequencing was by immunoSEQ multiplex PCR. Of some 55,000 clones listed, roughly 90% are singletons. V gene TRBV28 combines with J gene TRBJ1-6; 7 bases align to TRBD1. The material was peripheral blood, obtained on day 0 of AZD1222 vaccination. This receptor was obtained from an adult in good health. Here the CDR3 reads CASSLLRQGRPNSPLHF. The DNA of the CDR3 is TGTGCCAGCAGTTTACTCCGACAGGGTAGACCGAATTCACCCCTCCACTTT.